Presented here are 20 T cell receptor beta chains from one specimen sequenced in a study of T cell repertoires in cytomegalovirus infection (dated by TCRdb to the late 2010s). The listed sequencing device is Illumina HiSeq 1500. TCRdb reran the public reads through fastp at Q25 and MiXCR, keeping productive beta chains. Rows with one shared CDR3 protein collapse into an entry with the most common genes and DNA. This sample is represented by almost 300,000 distinct CDR3 sequences; about 9.2% of them were singletons. The top ten clonotypes cover more than 2.5% of the sample. Sequenced material: PBMCs. Every receptor here comes from a human donor in good health (CMV status not recorded). Some clones in this sample may be carry-over from other donors' samples.

The CDR3 DNA sequence: TGCAGCGTCCAAGGGACCTTGAACACTGAAGCTTTCTTT. As protein: CSVQGTLNTEAFF. The chain has TRBV29-1 and TRBJ1-1; a possible D gene is TRBD1 (5 bases). Germline CDR1 SQVTM, CDR2 ANQGSEA. Trimming pared 6 bases from V and 0 bases from J, leaving 11 bases between. The CDR3 consists of 13 residues.

This clonotype was recorded at least ten times. The rearrangement links TRBV7-8 to TRBJ1-1; D remains unclear. Germline CDR1 and CDR2: SGHVS and FQNEAQ. The CDR3 is made up of 13 amino acids. V shed 1 base and J shed 7 bases, with 10 bases lying between them. The CDR3 bases are TGTGCCAGCAGCTTAGTGAGTTGGGGTGAAGCTTTCTTT. This gives the protein CASSLVSWGEAFF.

This clonotype was counted at least ten times. CDR3 sequence reads: CSADGTVNTEAFF. The DNA for the CDR3 is TGCAGTGCCGATGGGACGGTGAACACTGAAGCTTTCTTT. V gene TRBV20-1 combines with J gene TRBJ1-1, with D perhaps TRBD1 (5 bases). This CDR3 spans 13 amino acids. V lost 6 bases and J lost 0, with 11 bases in between. The germline gives CDR1 DFQATT, CDR2 SNEGSKA (reference sequence).

This clonotype was found many times. This rearrangement joins TRBV7-2 to TRBJ2-2; D remains unclear. Germline CDR1 reads SGHTA; CDR2 reads FQGNSA. V was shortened by 3 bases and J by 7 bases, with 6 bases between the two germline ends. This CDR3 spans 12 amino acids. The CDR3 reads CASSLFIGELFF. CDR3 nucleotide sequence: TGTGCCAGCAGCTTGTTCATCGGGGAGCTGTTTTTT. The full variable domain, rest sourced from reference TRBV7-2 and TRBJ2-2, is GAGVSQSPSNKVTEKGKDVELRCDPISGHTALYWYRQSLGQGLEFLIYFQGNSAPDKSGLPSDRFSAERTGGSVSTLTIQRTQQEDSAVYLCASSLFIGELFFGEGSRLTVL.

This clonotype has ten or more counts. The chain uses TRBV19 and TRBJ2-2; TRBD2 aligns across 10 bases. Germline loops: CDR1 LNHDA, CDR2 SQIVND (reference sequence). V lost 5 bases and J lost 7; bases outside the gene matches: 10. CDR3 length: 16 residues. The CDR3 DNA reads TGTGCCAGTAGTCCCCCCAGCGGGGGGGCCTACGGGGAGCTGTTTTTT. Translation gives CASSPPSGGAYGELFF.

This clonotype was counted many times. The gene calls are TRBV10-2 and TRBJ2-1; D perhaps matches TRBD1 (6 bases). From germline, CDR1 is WSHSY and CDR2 SAAADI. The CDR3 spans 15 residues. Deletions cut 8 bases from V and 8 bases from J, with 22 bases between. CDR3 in DNA: TGCGCCAGCTCCAGAAGGGGGTTGCCAGTCGATGAGCAGTTCTTC. Translated, it gives CASSRRGLPVDEQFF.

The chain uses TRBV29-1 and TRBJ2-5; no definite D call. Germline V gene lookup returns CDR1 SQVTM and CDR2 ANQGSEA. V shed 5 bases and J shed 5 bases, with 15 bases lying between them. The CDR3 totals 13 residues. CDR3 in DNA: TGCAGCGTTTTAGGGTTGTATGAGGAGACCCAGTACTTC. Amino acids: CSVLGLYEETQYF. The variable domain in full, completed from reference TRBV29-1 and TRBJ2-5, reads SAVISQKPSRDICQRGTSLTIQCQVDSQVTMMFWYRQQPGQSLTLIATANQGSEATYESGFVIDKFPISRPNLTFSTLTVSNMSPEDSSIYLCSVLGLYEETQYFGPGTRLLVL.

The table lists this clonotype with a few counts. V and J are TRBV18 and TRBJ2-7; 12 positions agree with TRBD2. The CDR3 runs 13 residues. The germline V gene encodes CDR1 KGHSH and CDR2 LQKENI. After removal of 3 bases from V and 6 bases from J, the junction contained 0 bases not matched to a gene. Here the CDR3 reads CASSPGLAGEQYV. The CDR3 bases are TGTGCCAGCTCACCGGGACTAGCGGGCGAGCAGTACGTC.

This clonotype occurred many times. The J gene is TRBJ2-2, the V gene TRBV5-1; D is uncertain. Germline CDR1 SGHRS, CDR2 YFSETQ. The V and J ends lost 0 bases and 1 base respectively, with 13 bases between them. The CDR3 sequence is 17 residues long. CDR3 sequence (DNA): TGCGCCAGCAGCTTGGAAGCCCGGGTAGGGAACACCGGGGAGCTGTTTTTT. It specifies CASSLEARVGNTGELFF.

A word on this clonotype: Because the CDR3 is missing its conserved closing phenylalanine or tryptophan, this is likely a read error. The genes are TRBV3-1 and TRBJ2-7; D is uncertain. The V gene's germline CDR1 is LGHDT and CDR2 YNNKEL (reference sequence). Between the trimmed V and J ends, which lost 0 bases and 0 bases, there was a span of 18 bases. This CDR3 region has 18 residues. The CDR3 is CASSQDAWTDFYSYEQYS. CDR3 nucleotides: TGTGCCAGCAGCCAAGATGCTTGGACCGATTTTTACTCCTACGAGCAGTACTCC.

In its sample, this clonotype was seen many times. The rearrangement uses TRBV20-1 and TRBJ2-5; 7 bases match TRBD1. Germline-derived CDR1 and CDR2 are DFQATT and SNEGSKA (reference sequence). J gave up 5 bases and V 0 bases, and 9 bases lay outside the gene matches. There are 15 residues in the CDR3. The CDR3 DNA is TGCAGTGCTAGAGATATCGGAAGGGGGCAGGAGACCCAGTACTTC. It is translated as CSARDIGRGQETQYF.

The V gene is TRBV9, the J gene TRBJ2-3, with TRBD1 identical over 8 bases. The CDR3 is made up of 17 amino acids. Germline V lookup: CDR1 SGDLS, CDR2 YYNGEE. The ends lost 0 bases at V and 0 bases at J; junction bases unmatched: 6. The CDR3 here is CASSVGGGQASTDTQYF. The CDR3 coding sequence is TGTGCCAGCAGCGTAGGTGGGGGACAGGCTAGCACAGATACGCAGTATTTT.

Only a few counts were recorded for this clonotype. The rearrangement links TRBV20-1 to TRBJ2-3, with unresolved D. The V gene's germline CDR1 is DFQATT and CDR2 SNEGSKA (reference sequence). Trimming pared 6 bases from V and 2 bases from J, leaving 12 bases between. The CDR3 runs to 13 residues. The chain's CDR3 is CSAIDPNTDTQYF. In nucleotides, the CDR3 is TGCAGTGCCATCGACCCAAACACAGATACGCAGTATTTT.

The rearrangement joins TRBV18 to TRBJ1-2, with no clear D. The germline V gene encodes CDR1 KGHSH and CDR2 LQKENI. V lost 0 bases, J lost 1 base, and 6 bases lay in between. The CDR3 runs to 14 residues. In DNA form, the CDR3 reads TGTGCCAGCTCACCACCGGCAGATAACTATGGCTACACCTTC. Translating it yields CASSPPADNYGYTF.

This clonotype was detected ten times or more. The V call is TRBV5-4, the J call TRBJ2-2; a possible D gene is TRBD1 (6 bases). Germline V gene data show CDR1 as SGHNT and CDR2 as YYREEE (reference sequence). This CDR3 comprises 13 residues. Trimming took 4 bases from V and 6 from J, leaving 10 bases between them. The CDR3 loop is CASSENRAGELFF. The DNA of the CDR3 is TGTGCCAGCAGCGAAAACAGGGCCGGGGAGCTGTTTTTT.

The sample holds many counts of this clonotype. The chain uses TRBV6-1 and TRBJ2-3; TRBD1 agrees at 8 bases. CDR1 and CDR2 from the germline V gene are MNHNS and SASEGT. V shed 6 bases, J shed 0 bases, and the junction held 8 bases outside the gene matches. There are 16 residues in the CDR3. The CDR3 region is CASRKQGAQSTDTQYF. The CDR3 region has the DNA TGTGCCAGCAGGAAGCAGGGGGCGCAAAGCACAGATACGCAGTATTTT.

This clonotype was counted many times. One end of the junction does not line up with germline, which may come from a read error. The V call is TRBV7-7, the J call TRBJ2-5; 14 bases agree with TRBD2. The CDR3 is made up of 16 amino acids. Germline loops: CDR1 SSHAT, CDR2 FNYEAQ (reference sequence). DNA for the CDR3: TGTGCTAGCAGCCGGGGACTAGCGGGGGTCCAAGAGACCCAGTACTTC. The encoded protein is CASSRGLAGVQETQYF.

This clonotype has ten or more counts. This rearrangement joins TRBV14 to TRBJ1-1, with D uncertain. V shed 4 bases and J shed 1 base, with 10 bases lying between them. Germline CDR1 SGHDN, CDR2 FVKESK. The CDR3 loop spans 14 amino acids. The DNA for the CDR3 is TGTGCCAGCAGCCCACGACGAGCGAACACTGAAGCTTTCTTT. It translates to CASSPRRANTEAFF.

This chain links TRBV10-3 with TRBJ1-6, with 7 bases identical to TRBD1. CDR1 and CDR2 (germline): ENHRY, SYGVKD. The CDR3 extends over 14 amino acids. Germline trimming cut 6 bases from V and 6 bases from J; bases unmatched to any gene: 5. The CDR3 DNA reads TGTGCCATCAGCCAAGGGACAGTTAATTCACCCCTCCACTTT. As protein: CAISQGTVNSPLHF.

With regard to this clonotype: Given a much more abundant clone one base away, this may be a read error. J is TRBJ2-3 and V is TRBV6-2 or TRBV6-3, with D possibly TRBD2 on 7 matching bases. V lost 4 bases and J 3 bases, leaving 17 bases between the germline ends. The germline CDR1 and CDR2 sequences are MNHEY and SVGEGT. The CDR3 covers 16 residues. This chain's CDR3 is CASSSPARGLTDTQYF. The CDR3 DNA reads TGTGCCAGCAGTTCCCCAGCGCGGGGGCTTACAGATACGCAGTATTTT.